This T cell receptor beta chain was documented in a study of blood T cell repertoires in COVID-19. About the study: Sites in the United States, Italy and Spain provided acute and convalescent COVID-19 samples.

The ends were cut back, 4 bases at V and 2 bases at J, with 17 bases in the middle. Per the germline V gene, CDR1 is LGHDT and CDR2 is YNNKEL (reference sequence). The CDR3 consists of 17 residues. This clone has a handful of counts. TCRdb's copy holds only in-frame clones and misses some; the assay was immunoSEQ multiplex PCR. Of over 200,000 clones listed, approximately 80% are singletons. Input material: PBMCs or T cells enriched from blood (not recorded which). The gene calls are TRBV3-1 (or the pseudogene TRBV3-2) and TRBJ2-2, with D possibly matching TRBD2 (5 bases). The clonotype comes from a man in his forties who had recovered from COVID-19. The CDR3 loop reads CASSRSRGPTNTGELFF. For the CDR3, the DNA is TGTGCCAGCAGCCGCTCAAGAGGGCCGACAAACACCGGGGAGCTGTTTTTT.